This T cell receptor beta chain was identified during a study of CD8 T cells in ankylosing spondylitis. Regarding the study as a whole: Seemingly characteristic of ankylosing spondylitis blood was a TCR beta motif consisting of under 10 highly homologous variants. Researchers report that disease-linked clones proved CD8+ and relatively rare in peripheral blood.

This clonotype was recorded many times. The antigen remains undetermined. Making the TCR beta libraries involved quantitative 5'-RACE with molecular barcodes. TCRdb ran MiXCR on the 5' RACE reads and lists one entry per CDR3 protein. The repertoire includes some 250,000 distinct CDR3 sequences, roughly a tenth of them detected once, and around 6.5% sits in the top ten. The receptor was derived from a male donor with ankylosing spondylitis or in good health (not recorded which). Material: blood, either unsorted or a sorted T cell fraction (not recorded which).

CDR3 in amino acids: CASSAGGLAGDNEQFF. For the CDR3, the DNA is TGTGCCAGCAGCGCAGGAGGACTAGCGGGAGACAATGAGCAGTTCTTC. The chain combines TRBV9 with TRBJ2-1; 13 bases agree with TRBD2. CDR3 length: 16 residues. The germline CDR1 and CDR2 sequences are SGDLS and YYNGEE. V dropped 3 bases and J dropped 5; count of bases not matched to a gene: 5.